The 23 T cell receptor beta chains listed next were all sequenced from one sample in a study of blood T cells in healthy people across ages. The authors ran a second PCR of roughly 6 to 12 cycles using a sample-barcoded 5' primer and a J-beta primer mix. Via MiXCR, TCRdb re-called the 5' RACE reads, giving one row per CDR3 protein. The profile shows about 650,000 distinct CDR3 sequences, 52% of them singletons. Sample: blood. These receptors originate from a woman aged 80 or over in good health.

The chain carries TRBV29-1 and TRBJ2-4, with D perhaps matching TRBD2 (5 bases). The germline CDR1 and CDR2 sequences are SQVTM and ANQGSEA. V lost 2 bases to trimming and J lost 3 bases, with 11 bases between them. This CDR3 has 14 residues. DNA of the CDR3: TGCAGCGTTGAATGGGCTGGGAGCAAAAACATTCAGTACTTC. Its translation is CSVEWAGSKNIQYF.

The chain uses TRBV28 and TRBJ1-1; 9 positions agree with TRBD1. Germline trimming cut 5 bases from V and 5 bases from J; bases unmatched to any gene: 9. Germline loops: CDR1 MDHEN, CDR2 SYDVKM. The CDR3 loop spans 15 amino acids. The CDR3: CASSKSGQGRTEAFF. CDR3 sequence (DNA): TGTGCCAGCAGTAAATCAGGACAGGGGAGGACTGAAGCTTTCTTT.

This clonotype was picked up many times. V usage is TRBV28 and J usage is TRBJ2-3; TRBD1 or TRBD2 may be the D gene (5 bases each). V lost 6 bases, J lost 6 bases, and 16 bases lay in between. Germline values: CDR1 MDHEN, CDR2 SYDVKM. The CDR3 covers 14 residues. This CDR3 is CASSSGQIRDTQYF. CDR3 DNA: TGTGCCAGCAGCTCGGGGCAGATCAGGGATACGCAGTATTTT.

As for this clonotype: This may stem from a read error, because a much larger clone lies one nucleotide away. For the CDR3, the DNA is TGCGCCAGCAGCCCTAGGGAATCTAACTATGGCTACACCTTC. This encodes CASSPRESNYGYTF. The genes are TRBV5-1 and TRBJ1-2, with D unclear. V was trimmed by 4 bases and J by 0 bases, leaving 10 bases between them. This CDR3 is built from 14 residues. Germline-derived CDR1 and CDR2 are SGHRS and YFSETQ.

The genes are TRBV6-2 or TRBV6-3 and TRBJ2-1; D may be TRBD1 (5 bases). V was shortened by 5 bases and J by 0 bases, with 14 bases between the two germline ends. Germline assignment: CDR1 MNHEY and CDR2 SVGEGT. This CDR3 spans 16 amino acids. CDR3 region: CASSNIRGSSYNEQFF. CDR3 DNA sequence: TGTGCCAGCAGTAATATAAGGGGCAGCTCCTACAATGAGCAGTTCTTC.

The genes are TRBV10-3 and TRBJ2-1; possibly TRBD2 for D (5 bases). CDR3 length equals 16 residues. The germline V gene encodes CDR1 ENHRY and CDR2 SYGVKD. V dropped 0 bases and J dropped 1 base, with 10 bases sitting between them. The CDR3 here is CAISESGGASYNEQFF. The CDR3 DNA is TGTGCCATCAGTGAGTCTGGAGGTGCGTCCTACAATGAGCAGTTCTTC.

This sequence joins TRBV12-3 or TRBV12-4 and TRBJ1-5; the D is unclear. The CDR3 extends over 12 amino acids. Trimming cost V 5 bases and J 7 bases, with 9 bases left between them. The CDR3 region is CASSPWKQPQHF. CDR3 nucleotides: TGTGCCAGCAGTCCTTGGAAGCAGCCCCAGCATTTT.

With regard to this clonotype: A read error may produce the germline difference seen at one junction end. The chain couples TRBV2 to TRBJ2-2; no clear D. CDR1 and CDR2 from the germline V gene are SNHLY and FYNNEI. This CDR3 is built from 12 residues. The CDR3 DNA follows: TGTGCCAACAGTGAAAGTGCCGGGGAGCTGTTTTTT. It is translated as CANSESAGELFF.

This clonotype was recorded at least ten times. The DNA of the CDR3 is TGTGCCAGCGGCGGAGGGAATTTAGACGAGCAGTACTTC. This encodes CASGGGNLDEQYF. The rearrangement joins TRBV27 to TRBJ2-7; perhaps TRBD2 as D (6 bases). Germline V CDR1 and CDR2: MNHEY, SMNVEV (reference sequence). V was pared by 8 bases and J by 5 bases, with 16 bases between. This CDR3 is built from 13 residues.

This chain connects TRBV2 to TRBJ1-4, with 8 nucleotides matching TRBD1. V shed 8 bases, J shed 5 bases, and the junction held 13 bases outside the gene matches. Looked up from germline, CDR1 is SNHLY and CDR2 is FYNNEI. The CDR3 sequence is 16 residues long. CDR3 residues: CASERDRTFINEKLFF. In DNA form, the CDR3 reads TGTGCCAGCGAAAGGGACAGGACTTTTATAAATGAAAAACTGTTTTTT.

CDR3 sequence (DNA): TGCGCCAGCAGCCGTTTGGGGGATACGCAGTATTTT. Its protein is CASSRLGDTQYF. V is TRBV4-1 and J is TRBJ2-3; no definite D call. V gave up 4 bases and J gave up 6 bases, with 8 bases separating them. The CDR3 loop spans 12 amino acids. Germline V lookup: CDR1 MGHRA, CDR2 YSYEKL.

The chain joins TRBV5-1 to TRBJ2-3; D is ambiguous. This CDR3 has 13 residues. V was trimmed by 2 bases and J by 10 bases, leaving 14 bases between them. CDR1 is SGHRS and CDR2 is YFSETQ in the germline V gene. CDR3 in DNA: TGCGCCAGCAGCTTAAGCCCGGAAGTGGCGCAGTATTTT. Translation gives CASSLSPEVAQYF.

The CDR3 reads CASSFQGAGANVLTF. Written as DNA, the CDR3 is TGCGCCAGCAGCTTCCAGGGTGCTGGGGCCAACGTCCTGACTTTC. V and J are TRBV5-1 and TRBJ2-6; a possible D gene is TRBD1 (5 bases). Germline lookup yields CDR1 SGHRS and CDR2 YFSETQ. The V end lost 2 bases, the J end lost 2 bases, and 8 bases lay between the germline ends. CDR3 length equals 15 residues.

Comment on this clonotype: A much larger clone lies one base from this, so it may be a read error. CDR3 sequence (DNA): TGTGCCAGCAGCCCCCGGCAAGCGGCAGATATGCAGTATTTT. It translates to CASSPRQAADMQYF. J is TRBJ2-3 and V is TRBV7-3; possibly TRBD2 for D (5 bases). This CDR3 is 14 amino acids long. Germline values: CDR1 SGHTA, CDR2 FQGTGA.

This chain joins TRBV3-1 and TRBJ2-5; D is perhaps TRBD2 (5 bases). The CDR3 runs 15 residues. Germline assignment: CDR1 LGHDT and CDR2 YNNKEL (reference sequence). The ends were cut back, 0 bases at V and 4 bases at J, with 12 bases in the middle. CDR3 protein: CASSQDVASLETQYF. DNA of the CDR3: TGTGCCAGCAGCCAAGATGTTGCTAGCTTAGAGACCCAGTACTTC.

The chain has TRBV18 and TRBJ2-1; D is perhaps TRBD1 or TRBD2 (6 bases each). Germline V gives CDR1 KGHSH, CDR2 LQKENI. The V end was cut by 3 bases, the J end by 6 bases, with 15 bases between. The CDR3 spans 15 residues. CDR3 nucleotides: TGTGCCAGCTCACCGCCCGGGGGCCGGATCAATGAGCAGTTCTTC. Translation: CASSPPGGRINEQFF.

This clonotype came up once. The chain recombines TRBV29-1 with TRBJ2-5; D is uncertain. V gave up 5 bases and J gave up 11 bases, with 12 bases separating them. The CDR3 sequence is 10 residues long. CDR1 is SQVTM and CDR2 is ANQGSEA in the germline V gene. CDR3 nucleotides: TGCAGCGTTCTGCTGGATGAGCAGTACTTC. Translation: CSVLLDEQYF. The full variable domain, its missing parts supplied by reference TRBV29-1 and TRBJ2-5, is SAVISQKPSRDICQRGTSLTIQCQVDSQVTMMFWYRQQPGQSLTLIATANQGSEATYESGFVIDKFPISRPNLTFSTLTVSNMSPEDSSIYLCSVLLDEQYFGPGTRLLVL.

V usage is TRBV2 and J usage is TRBJ2-3; D is ambiguous. The germline CDR1 and CDR2 sequences are SNHLY and FYNNEI. The germline V and J ends were trimmed by 5 bases and 3 bases, with 9 bases remaining between them. CDR3 length: 13 amino acids. CDR3 sequence reads: CASSLLRTDTQYF. In DNA form, the CDR3 reads TGTGCCAGCAGTTTGCTGAGGACAGATACGCAGTATTTT.

This clonotype was seen a handful of times. The chain joins TRBV3-1 to TRBJ2-1; the D is unclear. Deletions cut 1 base from V and 7 bases from J, with 8 bases between. CDR1 LGHDT and CDR2 YNNKEL come from the germline V gene (reference sequence). The length of the CDR3 is 13 residues. The CDR3 region has the DNA TGTGCCAGCAGCCAAGTGCCCGGGAATGAGCAGTTCTTC. Protein: CASSQVPGNEQFF.

This clonotype was picked up many times. This chain connects TRBV6-5 to TRBJ2-3; 12 bases line up with TRBD1. The CDR3 contains 16 residues. Germline values: CDR1 MNHEY, CDR2 SVGAGI. V was pared by 3 bases and J by 4 bases, with 5 bases of the junction left unmatched. CDR3 in amino acids: CASSYWGQGASDTQYF. The CDR3 bases are TGTGCCAGCAGTTATTGGGGACAGGGGGCGTCAGATACGCAGTATTTT.

Of note for this clonotype: A much larger clone differs from this one at a single base, so this may be a read error. The V and J genes are TRBV20-1 and TRBJ2-5, with D unresolved. There are 12 residues in the CDR3. CDR1 is DFQATT, CDR2 SNEGSKA, per germline (reference sequence). This chain's CDR3 is CGASHGSETQYF. Written as DNA, the CDR3 is TGCGGTGCTTCCCACGGTTCCGAGACCCAGTACTTC.

A single count supports this clonotype. The junction departs from germline at one end; a sequencing error may be responsible. This chain links TRBV20-1 with TRBJ1-5; D possibly corresponds to TRBD1 (5 bases). There are 9 residues in the CDR3. Germline V gene lookup returns CDR1 DFQATT and CDR2 SNEGSKA (reference sequence). The CDR3, as DNA: TGTGGGACGAAGCAGCCCCAGCATTTT. This encodes CGTKQPQHF.

The chain uses TRBV2 and TRBJ1-5; the D gene is possibly TRBD1 (5 bases). The CDR3 runs 13 residues. The V gene's germline CDR1 is SNHLY and CDR2 FYNNEI. Trimming left V 8 bases short and J 7 bases short, with 15 bases between. The CDR3 coding sequence is TGTGCCAGCTCGGGGGACGAGTTCCAGCCCCAGCATTTT. Its translation is CASSGDEFQPQHF.